This T cell receptor (beta chain) was sequenced in a study of T cells in Graves' hyperthyroidism and ophthalmopathy. Template material for amplifying TCR beta CDR3 regions consisted of RNA transcripts. The study used the HTBI primer set for a first-round RT-PCR of the TCR CDR3. TCRdb called the multiplex PCR reads again in MiXCR, with one record for every CDR3 protein. Of under 750,000 distinct CDR3 sequences listed, under 20% were seen once; the top ten hold around 17%. Hyperthyroidism, newly diagnosed and lasting under 2 months, affected patients aged 18 to 65. This clonotype was seen at least ten times. The germline V gene has CDR1 SEHNR and CDR2 FQNEAQ (reference sequence). V dropped 4 bases and J dropped 1 base, with 13 bases sitting between them. This CDR3 contains 15 residues.

This clonotype was sampled from a woman in her forties or fifties with Graves' hyperthyroidism that later progressed to Graves' ophthalmopathy. The sequenced sample consisted of blood. The V call is TRBV7-9, the J call TRBJ1-1; tentatively, D is TRBD1 (5 bases). The CDR3 is CASSSTGTENTEAFF. The CDR3 coding sequence is TGTGCCAGCAGCTCGACCGGGACTGAGAACACTGAAGCTTTCTTT.